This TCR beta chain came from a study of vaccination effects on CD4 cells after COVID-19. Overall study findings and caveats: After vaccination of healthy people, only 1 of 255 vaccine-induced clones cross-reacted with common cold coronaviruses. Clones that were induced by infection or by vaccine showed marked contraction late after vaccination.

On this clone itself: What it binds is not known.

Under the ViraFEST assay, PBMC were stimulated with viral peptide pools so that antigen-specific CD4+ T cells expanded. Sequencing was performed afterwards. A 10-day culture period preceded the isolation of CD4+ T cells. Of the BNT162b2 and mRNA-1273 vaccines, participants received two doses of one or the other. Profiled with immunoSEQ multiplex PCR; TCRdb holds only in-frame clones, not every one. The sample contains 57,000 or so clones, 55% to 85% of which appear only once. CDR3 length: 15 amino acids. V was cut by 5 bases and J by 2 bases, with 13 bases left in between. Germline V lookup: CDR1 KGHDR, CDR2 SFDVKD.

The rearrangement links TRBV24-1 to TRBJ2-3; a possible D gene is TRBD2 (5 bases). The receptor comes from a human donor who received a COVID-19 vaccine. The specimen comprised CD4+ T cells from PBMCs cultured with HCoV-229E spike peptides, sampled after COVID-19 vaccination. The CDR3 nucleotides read TGTGCCACCAGTGTTCGTAGCGCTGACACAGATACGCAGTATTTT. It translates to CATSVRSADTDTQYF.